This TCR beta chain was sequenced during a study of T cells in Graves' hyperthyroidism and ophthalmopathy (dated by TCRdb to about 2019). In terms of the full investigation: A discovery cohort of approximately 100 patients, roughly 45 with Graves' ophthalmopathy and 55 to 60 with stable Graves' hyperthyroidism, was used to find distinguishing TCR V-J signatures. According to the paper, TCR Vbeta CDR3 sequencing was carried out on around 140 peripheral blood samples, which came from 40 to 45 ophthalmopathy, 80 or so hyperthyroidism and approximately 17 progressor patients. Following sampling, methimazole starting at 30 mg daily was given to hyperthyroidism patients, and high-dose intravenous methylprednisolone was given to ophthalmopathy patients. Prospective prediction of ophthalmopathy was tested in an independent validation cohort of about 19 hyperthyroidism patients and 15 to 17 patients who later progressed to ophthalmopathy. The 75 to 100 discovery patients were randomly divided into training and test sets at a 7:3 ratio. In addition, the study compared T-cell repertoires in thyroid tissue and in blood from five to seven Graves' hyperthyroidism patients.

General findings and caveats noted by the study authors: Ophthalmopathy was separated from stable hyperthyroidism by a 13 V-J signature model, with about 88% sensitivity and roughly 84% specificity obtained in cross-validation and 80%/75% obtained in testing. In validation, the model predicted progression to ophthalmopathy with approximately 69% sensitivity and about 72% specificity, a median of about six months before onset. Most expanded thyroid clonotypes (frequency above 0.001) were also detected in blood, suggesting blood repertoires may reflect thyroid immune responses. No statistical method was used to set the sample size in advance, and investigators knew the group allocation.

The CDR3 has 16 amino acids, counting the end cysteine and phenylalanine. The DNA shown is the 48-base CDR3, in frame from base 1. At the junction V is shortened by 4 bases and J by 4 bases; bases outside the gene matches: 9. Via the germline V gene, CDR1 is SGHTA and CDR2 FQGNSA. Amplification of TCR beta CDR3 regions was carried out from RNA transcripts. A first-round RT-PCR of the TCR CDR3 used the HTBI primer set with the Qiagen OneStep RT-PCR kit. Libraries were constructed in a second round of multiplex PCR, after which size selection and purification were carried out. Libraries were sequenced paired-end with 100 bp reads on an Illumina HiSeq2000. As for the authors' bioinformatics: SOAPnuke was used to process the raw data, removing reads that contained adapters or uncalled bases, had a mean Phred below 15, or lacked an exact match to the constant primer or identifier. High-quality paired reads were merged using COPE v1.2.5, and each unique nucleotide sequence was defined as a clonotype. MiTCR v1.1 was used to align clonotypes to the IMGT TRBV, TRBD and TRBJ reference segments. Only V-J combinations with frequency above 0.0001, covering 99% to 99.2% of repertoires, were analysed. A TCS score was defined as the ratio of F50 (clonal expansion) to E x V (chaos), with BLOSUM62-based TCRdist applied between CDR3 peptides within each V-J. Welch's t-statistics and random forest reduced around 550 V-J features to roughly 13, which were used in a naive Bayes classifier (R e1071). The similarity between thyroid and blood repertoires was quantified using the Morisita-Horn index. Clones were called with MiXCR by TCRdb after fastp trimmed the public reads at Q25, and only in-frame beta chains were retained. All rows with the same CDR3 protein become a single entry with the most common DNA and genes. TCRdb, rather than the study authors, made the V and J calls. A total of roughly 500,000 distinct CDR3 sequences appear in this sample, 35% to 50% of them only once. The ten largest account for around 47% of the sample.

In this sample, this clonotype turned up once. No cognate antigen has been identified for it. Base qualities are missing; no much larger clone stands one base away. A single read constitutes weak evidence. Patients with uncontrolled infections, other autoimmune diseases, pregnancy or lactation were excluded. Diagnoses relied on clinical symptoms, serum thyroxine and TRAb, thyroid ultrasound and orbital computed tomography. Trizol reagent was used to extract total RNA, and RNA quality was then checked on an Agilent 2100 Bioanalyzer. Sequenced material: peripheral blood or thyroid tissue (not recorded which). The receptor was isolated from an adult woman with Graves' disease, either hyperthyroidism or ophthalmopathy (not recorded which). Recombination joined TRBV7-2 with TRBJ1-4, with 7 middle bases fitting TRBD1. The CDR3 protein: CASSSRQGSHNEKLFF. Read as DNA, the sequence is TGTGCCAGCAGCTCAAGACAGGGTAGCCATAATGAAAAACTGTTTTTT.